Following are 13 T cell receptor beta chains from one sample sequenced in a study of blood T cells in healthy people across ages. Primed by a sample-barcoded 5' primer and a J-beta primer mix, a second PCR proceeded for about 7 to 11 cycles. TCRdb itself ran the 5' RACE reads through MiXCR, one entry per CDR3 protein. The sample holds roughly 700,000 distinct CDR3 sequences; about 30% are singletons and the top ten take 15%. Specimen: blood. The receptors shown here come from a woman older than 75 in good health.

This sequence joins TRBV18 and TRBJ2-5, with 9 bases aligning to TRBD1. CDR1 is KGHSH and CDR2 is LQKENI in the germline V gene. V gave up 0 bases and J gave up 5 bases; unmatched junction bases: 4. This CDR3 is built from 15 residues. The DNA of the CDR3 is TGTGCCAGCTCACCACCGGGGACAGGGTTGGAGACCCAGTACTTC. This codes for CASSPPGTGLETQYF. The full variable domain, rest sourced from reference TRBV18 and TRBJ2-5, is NAGVMQNPRHLVRRRGQEARLRCSPMKGHSHVYWYRQLPEEGLKFMVYLQKENIIDESGMPKERFSAEFPKEGPSILRIQQVVRGDSAAYFCASSPPGTGLETQYFGPGTRLLVL.

This clonotype showed up just a few times. The chain carries TRBV4-1 and TRBJ2-3; D is tentatively TRBD1 or TRBD2 (5 bases each). The CDR3 is 15 amino acids. Germline V gene data show CDR1 as MGHRA and CDR2 as YSYEKL. The V and J ends lost 3 bases and 4 bases respectively, with 14 bases between them. CDR3 coding DNA: TGCGCCAGCAGCCACCCTCACCCGGGACCAGATACGCAGTATTTT. This sequence encodes CASSHPHPGPDTQYF.

This clonotype was seen a handful of times. It may be a read error: a sequence one base away is much more abundant. The chain employs TRBV5-1 and TRBJ1-2; a weak D match, TRBD1 (5 bases). Trimming took off 0 bases at V and 1 base at J, with 16 bases between the two ends. Germline V gene lookup returns CDR1 SGHRS and CDR2 YFSETQ. There are 17 residues in the CDR3. Written as DNA, the CDR3 is TGCGCCAGCAGCTTGGAAGGGGCGGGGCGTGATAACTATGGCTACACCTTC. Its protein product is CASSLEGAGRDNYGYTF. The whole variable domain, remainder taken from reference TRBV5-1 and TRBJ1-2, is KAGVTQTPRYLIKTRGQQVTLSCSPISGHRSVSWYQQTPGQGLQFLFEYFSETQRNKGNFPGRFSGRQFSNSRSEMNVSTLELGDSALYLCASSLEGAGRDNYGYTFGSGTRLTVV.

The chain recombines TRBV5-5 with TRBJ1-2, with 8 bases identical to TRBD1. The length of the CDR3 is 14 residues. V lost 4 bases and J lost 8; bases outside the gene matches: 10. CDR1 is SGHKS and CDR2 is YYEKEE in the germline V gene (reference sequence). CDR3 nucleotide sequence: TGTGCCAGCAGCGTACCAGGGGGCCACGGCGGCTACACCTTC. Protein sequence: CASSVPGGHGGYTF.

This clonotype came up many times. This rearrangement joins TRBV12-3 or TRBV12-4 to TRBJ2-3, with D tentatively TRBD2 (6 bases). The V and J ends lost 2 bases and 8 bases respectively, with 8 bases between them. CDR3 length: 12 residues. CDR3 DNA: TGTGCCAGCAGTTTACTGGGAGGTACGCAGTATTTT. Amino acid sequence: CASSLLGGTQYF.

About this clonotype: A much larger clone differs by one base, so this may be a read error. V gene TRBV6-5 combines with J gene TRBJ2-7; tentatively, D is TRBD2 (5 bases). V dropped 6 bases and J dropped 7 bases, with 16 bases sitting between them. Germline V lookup: CDR1 MNHEY, CDR2 SVGAGI. The CDR3 covers 13 residues. The CDR3 here is CASRADGNNEQYF. CDR3 in DNA: TGTGCCAGCAGGGCGGACGGGAACAATGAGCAGTACTTC.

The rearrangement uses TRBV5-1 and TRBJ2-7; no firm D call. Trimming stripped 0 bases from V and 2 bases from J, with 12 bases between. CDR3 length: 15 residues. Germline CDR1 reads SGHRS; CDR2 reads YFSETQ. This CDR3 is CASSLGLVGTYEQYF. As DNA, the CDR3 is TGCGCCAGCAGCTTGGGGTTGGTCGGCACCTACGAGCAGTACTTC.

As DNA, the CDR3 is TGCAGCGTTGAAGGGTCGGGATGGGGACAGAACACTGAAGCTTTCTTT. Its translation is CSVEGSGWGQNTEAFF. The V and J genes are TRBV29-1 and TRBJ1-1; perhaps TRBD1 as D (6 bases). V lost 1 base to trimming and J lost 1 base, with 16 bases between them. Germline V lookup: CDR1 SQVTM, CDR2 ANQGSEA. CDR3 length: 16 residues.

The chain combines TRBV4-2 with TRBJ1-1; 11 bases align to TRBD1. J lost 7 bases, V lost 6 bases, and 10 bases had no gene match. The CDR3 sequence is 15 residues long. Germline CDR1 and CDR2: LGHNA and YNFKEQ. The CDR3 sequence is CASSREGGQGDEAFF. The CDR3 nucleotides read TGTGCCAGCAGTCGAGAAGGGGGACAGGGGGATGAAGCTTTCTTT.

This clonotype showed up many times. This chain connects TRBV7-2 to TRBJ2-7; D unresolved. Trimming shortened V by 2 bases and J by 7 bases, and 6 bases separated the two germline ends. Germline V gene lookup returns CDR1 SGHTA and CDR2 FQGNSA. The CDR3 spans 11 residues. The CDR3: CASSLSREQYF. Here the CDR3 DNA reads TGTGCCAGCAGCTTATCGCGGGAGCAGTACTTC.

This clonotype was counted many times. The gene calls are TRBV6-4 and TRBJ2-1; D might be TRBD2 (5 bases). Germline assignment: CDR1 MRHNA and CDR2 SNTAGT. V dropped 2 bases and J dropped 9 bases, with 11 bases sitting between them. This CDR3 is 13 amino acids long. The CDR3 loop is CASSDRSEGEQFF. The CDR3 DNA reads TGTGCCAGCAGTGACCGTAGCGAGGGTGAGCAGTTCTTC.

This clonotype came up many times. The J gene is TRBJ1-1, the V gene TRBV29-1; D is undetermined. Germline values: CDR1 SQVTM, CDR2 ANQGSEA. V lost 4 bases, J lost 6 bases, and 9 bases lay in between. This CDR3 region has 11 residues. The CDR3 sequence: CSVAQAPEAFF. The CDR3 DNA is TGCAGCGTTGCCCAGGCCCCTGAAGCTTTCTTT.

On this clonotype itself: Just one base apart from a much larger clone, this may be a read error. The rearrangement uses TRBV20-1 and TRBJ2-6; TRBD1 agrees at 7 bases. The CDR3 totals 17 residues. CDR1 and CDR2 (germline): DFQATT, SNEGSKA (reference sequence). CDR3 sequence reads: CSARYWDRSSGANVRTF. The CDR3 nucleotides read TGCAGTGCTAGATATTGGGACAGAAGCTCTGGGGCCAACGTCCGGACTTTC.